The entry that follows covers one T cell receptor beta chain sequence. Its antigen is still unknown. This record comes from a study of T cell repertoires in aging, cancer and after chemotherapy. Study details: Healthy donor repertoires were recorded over several months to years and showed clear clonal overlap. Study-wide findings and caveats: The repertoire data cannot show anything about immunological memory following chemotherapy. Loss of evenness, beyond lost richness, contributed to age-related TCR diversity decline in cancer patients.

This CDR3 is built from 15 residues. V shed 4 bases and J shed 5 bases, with 17 bases lying between them. CDR1 and CDR2 from the germline V gene are KGHSH and LQKENI. Multiplex touch-down PCR with TRB-A/B primers amplified rearranged V-D-J TRB sequences. Via MiXCR, TCRdb re-called the multiplex PCR reads, giving one row per CDR3 protein. Here the sample spans about 5,700 distinct CDR3 sequences, approximately 28% being singletons. Amplification of TCR beta used genomic DNA extracted from peripheral blood. The receptor's source is a human donor in good health. The chain joins TRBV18 to TRBJ1-1; D is uncertain. The sequenced material came from blood. The CDR3 loop is CASSLSIETGTEAFF. The DNA of the CDR3 is TGTGCCAGCTCACTCTCGATCGAGACTGGGACTGAAGCTTTCTTT.